This T cell receptor beta chain was sequenced for a study of OX40 agonist ivuxolimab in advanced cancers. Study observations and caveats: CD8+ T cells (on average) carried more expanded clones than CD4+ T cells. There was clonal expansion of CD4+ and CD8+ blood T cells by week 6 at 0.1 to 3.0 mg/kg. Several nonresponders also turned out to have low normalized T-cell clonal expansion.

Assay: immunoSEQ multiplex PCR; the TCRdb copy retains only in-frame clones and omits some. The sample has roughly 80,000 clones; approximately 94% are singletons. The CDR3 loop spans 18 amino acids. The J segment lost 5 bases and the V segment lost 2 bases, leaving 14 bases of the junction unmatched. Germline CDR1 and CDR2: SGHVS and FQNEAQ. Autoimmune disease history or systemic immunosuppression disqualified patients. Notes on this clone: Its antigen is currently unknown.

The TCR comes from an adult with an advanced solid tumor such as melanoma, head and neck, liver or kidney cancer. Sequenced here: CD4+ or CD8+ T cells sorted from blood, sampled in a trial of the OX40 agonist ivuxolimab. The chain combines TRBV7-8 with TRBJ2-3; the match to TRBD2 covers 9 bases. CDR3 protein: CASSLFEAGGPKGDTQYF. The CDR3 nucleotides are TGTGCCAGCAGCTTATTCGAGGCGGGGGGGCCAAAAGGAGATACGCAGTATTTT.